What follows are 2 T cell receptor beta chains derived from one specimen sequenced in a study of OX40 agonist ivuxolimab in advanced cancers. The protocol was immunoSEQ multiplex PCR, while the TCRdb copy is restricted to in-frame clones and leaves out a portion. The profile shows tens of thousands of clones, 80% of them singletons. Here the sequenced sample was CD4+ or CD8+ T cells sorted from blood, taken in a trial of the OX40 agonist ivuxolimab. The receptors were sampled from an adult with an advanced solid tumor such as melanoma, head and neck, liver or kidney cancer.

This chain links TRBV7-8 with TRBJ2-2; the match to TRBD2 covers 8 bases. The CDR3 sequence is 16 residues long. V trimming: 5 bases; J trimming: 4 bases; junction bases outside the gene matches: 9. CDR1 is SGHVS, CDR2 FQNEAQ, per germline. The CDR3 DNA follows: TGTGCCAGCAGCCGGATAGCGGGGACGGGCACCGGGGAGCTGTTTTTT. Its protein product is CASSRIAGTGTGELFF.

The chain employs TRBV11-2 and TRBJ2-7, with a weak D call TRBD1 (6 bases). This CDR3 is 13 amino acids long. Per germline, CDR1 SGHAT and CDR2 FQNNGV. V was pared by 5 bases and J by 2 bases, with 10 bases between. The CDR3 nucleotides read TGTGCCAGCAGCCGACAGGAGACCTACGAGCAGTACTTC. Amino acids: CASSRQETYEQYF.